These 27 T cell receptor beta chains share one sample of origin, sequenced in a study of blood T cells in healthy people across ages. PCR was performed a second time for about 6 to 11 cycles using a sample-barcoded 5' primer and a J-beta primer mix. TCRdb re-called the 5' RACE reads with MiXCR, one entry per CDR3 protein. The table includes approximately 580,000 distinct CDR3 sequences, 24% detected once. The same data also contributed to another study, on T cells of mothers and their children.

The sequenced material came from blood. The receptors were gathered from a boy aged 10-17 years in good health.

The chain employs TRBV28 and TRBJ2-7; 7 bases are shared with TRBD1. Germline loops: CDR1 MDHEN, CDR2 SYDVKM. The ends lost 5 bases at V and 5 bases at J; junction bases unmatched: 9. The CDR3 totals 14 residues. CDR3 coding DNA: TGTGCCAGCAGTCTTGACAGGGTGGCTAACGAGCAGTACTTC. Translated, it gives CASSLDRVANEQYF.

In its sample, this clonotype was seen a few times. The V and J genes are TRBV7-2 and TRBJ1-6, with TRBD1 matching over 7 bases. Germline CDR1 SGHTA, CDR2 FQGNSA. J was trimmed by 0 bases and V by 5 bases; bases with no gene match: 1. CDR3 length: 15 amino acids. In DNA, the CDR3 is TGTGCCAGCAGCCCAGGGGGCTCCTATAATTCACCCCTCCACTTT. Translating it yields CASSPGGSYNSPLHF.

This clonotype was seen only a few times. The V and J genes are TRBV5-6 and TRBJ1-5; D is possibly TRBD1 (5 bases). Germline V gene sequence: CDR1 SGHDT, CDR2 YYEEEE. The CDR3 is 14 residues long. V was shortened by 3 bases and J by 3 bases, with 10 bases between the two germline ends. The CDR3 bases are TGTGCCAGCAGCTACCGGGACGACAATCAGCCCCAGCATTTT. Translated, it gives CASSYRDDNQPQHF.

The chain recombines TRBV20-1 with TRBJ1-2, with D unclear. The CDR3 is 11 residues long. V was shortened by 1 base and J by 14 bases, with 14 bases between the two germline ends. In germline, CDR1 is DFQATT, CDR2 SNEGSKA (reference sequence). The CDR3 region is CSARGQVGATF. The CDR3 DNA is TGCAGTGCTAGAGGCCAGGTCGGCGCGACCTTC.

Only a few counts were recorded for this clonotype. J is TRBJ2-7 and V is TRBV6-4; D is ambiguous. This CDR3 spans 11 amino acids. Deletions cut 4 bases from V and 2 bases from J, with 3 bases between. Germline V CDR1 and CDR2: MRHNA, SNTAGT. The chain's CDR3 is CASSVPYEQYF. CDR3 DNA: TGTGCCAGCAGTGTGCCCTACGAGCAGTACTTC.

The chain combines TRBV5-1 with TRBJ2-7; weak D call: TRBD1 (6 bases). This CDR3 comprises 14 residues. Germline CDR1 reads SGHRS; CDR2 reads YFSETQ. The V end lost 2 bases, the J end lost 7 bases, and 16 bases lay between the germline ends. DNA of the CDR3: TGCGCCAGCAGCTTAATAGGACAGCTGATGGAGCAGTACTTC. Amino acids: CASSLIGQLMEQYF.

This sequence joins TRBV28 and TRBJ2-3; 7 positions match TRBD1. The CDR3 length is 15 residues. V trimming: 4 bases; J trimming: 2 bases; junction bases outside the gene matches: 6. From germline, CDR1 is MDHEN and CDR2 SYDVKM. CDR3 DNA: TGTGCCAGCAGTTCGGGGACAGAATCCACAGATACGCAGTATTTT. Protein sequence: CASSSGTESTDTQYF.

This clonotype was detected only a few times. J is TRBJ2-1 and V is TRBV13, with a tentative D call TRBD2 (5 bases). Trimming left V 5 bases short and J 5 bases short, with 22 bases between. CDR1 is PRHDT and CDR2 is FYEKMQ in the germline V gene (reference sequence). The CDR3 extends over 17 amino acids. The DNA for the CDR3 is TGTGCCAGCAGCGGCACCCGAGGGCCGGGTAAAAACAATGAGCAGTTCTTC. Translated: CASSGTRGPGKNNEQFF.

This clonotype has a count of ten or more. This chain uses TRBV20-1 with TRBJ2-5; D is undetermined. The J call may be incorrect, as the DNA end agrees better with TRBJ2-1. Germline V gene lookup returns CDR1 DFQATT and CDR2 SNEGSKA (reference sequence). The CDR3 has 13 amino acids. The CDR3 protein is CSARDFRMNEQFF. The CDR3 nucleotides are TGCAGTGCTAGAGATTTTAGAATGAATGAGCAGTTCTTC.

In its sample, this clonotype was seen a few times. The rearrangement joins TRBV18 to TRBJ1-6, with D maybe TRBD1 (6 bases). CDR1 and CDR2 from the germline V gene are KGHSH and LQKENI. The CDR3 covers 16 residues. V shed 3 bases and J shed 10 bases, with 19 bases lying between them. Written as DNA, the CDR3 is TGTGCCAGCTCACCGATACCACCACAGGGCGACTCACCCCTCCACTTT. As protein: CASSPIPPQGDSPLHF.

The rearrangement links TRBV7-2 to TRBJ2-5; tentatively, D is TRBD2 (5 bases). This CDR3 contains 13 residues. Deletions cut 3 bases from V and 5 bases from J, with 10 bases between. The germline gives CDR1 SGHTA, CDR2 FQGNSA. CDR3 residues: CASSFRGSETQYF. The CDR3 region has the DNA TGTGCCAGCAGCTTCCGGGGAAGTGAGACCCAGTACTTC.

This chain links TRBV7-2 with TRBJ2-2, with 12 bases matching TRBD2. CDR3 size: 16 residues. V shed 5 bases and J 5 bases; nucleotides not matched to a gene: 6. Germline CDR1 reads SGHTA; CDR2 reads FQGNSA. CDR3: CASSPTSGRRTGELFF. The CDR3 DNA is TGTGCCAGCAGCCCTACTAGCGGGAGGAGGACCGGGGAGCTGTTTTTT.

Here the CDR3 DNA reads TGTGCCAGCAGTCCGTACGCGGGACAGACCTACGAGCAGTACTTC. It encodes CASSPYAGQTYEQYF. The V gene is TRBV28, the J gene TRBJ2-7, with D possibly matching TRBD1 (7 bases). Germline values: CDR1 MDHEN, CDR2 SYDVKM. V gave up 5 bases and J gave up 2 bases, with 16 bases separating them. The CDR3 has 15 residues.

CDR3 nucleotide sequence: TGCAGTGCTAGTGAACAGGGTCCCCTCGAGCAGTACTTC. Residues: CSASEQGPLEQYF. V and J are TRBV20-1 and TRBJ2-7, with D maybe TRBD1 (6 bases). Trimming took 3 bases from V and 6 from J, leaving 15 bases between them. Looked up from germline, CDR1 is DFQATT and CDR2 is SNEGSKA (reference sequence). This CDR3 region has 13 residues.

The chain is built from TRBV15 and TRBJ1-4; D gene uncertain. With 6 bases removed from V and 5 bases from J, the gap between germline ends came to 13 bases. The CDR3 is 14 residues long. Germline V gene data show CDR1 as LNHNV and CDR2 as YYDKDF (reference sequence). Here the CDR3 DNA reads TGTGCCACCAGTAGCTACAGACCGAATGAAAAACTGTTTTTT. It yields the protein CATSSYRPNEKLFF. The full variable domain, rest sourced from reference TRBV15 and TRBJ1-4, is DAMVIQNPRYQVTQFGKPVTLSCSQTLNHNVMYWYQQKSSQAPKLLFHYYDKDFNNEADTPDNFQSRRPNTSFCFLDIRSPGLGDTAMYLCATSSYRPNEKLFFGSGTQLSVL.

The gene calls are TRBV6-5 and TRBJ2-7; D may be TRBD1 or TRBD2 (5 bases each). The CDR3 totals 14 residues. Deletions cut 5 bases from V and 4 bases from J, with 15 bases between. Germline V CDR1 and CDR2: MNHEY, SVGAGI. The CDR3 spells CASSPTGPHYEQYF. CDR3 in DNA: TGTGCCAGCAGTCCCACGGGACCCCATTACGAGCAGTACTTC.

V gene TRBV28 combines with J gene TRBJ1-6; tentative D call: TRBD1 (5 bases). Germline V gene data show CDR1 as MDHEN and CDR2 as SYDVKM. The ends were cut back, 7 bases at V and 1 base at J, with 8 bases in the middle. This CDR3 region has 14 residues. The CDR3 protein is CASTEGSYNSPLHF. The CDR3 nucleotides read TGTGCCAGCACAGAGGGGTCCTATAATTCACCCCTCCACTTT. The full variable domain, its missing parts supplied by reference TRBV28 and TRBJ1-6, is DVKVTQSSRYLVKRTGEKVFLECVQDMDHENMFWYRQDPGLGLRLIYFSYDVKMKEKGDIPEGYSVSREKKERFSLILESASTNQTSMYLCASTEGSYNSPLHFGNGTRLTVT.

This clonotype was seen many times. The chain uses TRBV12-3 or TRBV12-4 and TRBJ2-5; D is possibly TRBD1 (6 bases). V lost 7 bases, J lost 2 bases, and 20 bases lay in between. The CDR3 length is 16 residues. For the CDR3, the DNA is TGTGCCAGCACCCCCCGGGGTACAGGGCTTCAAGAGACCCAGTACTTC. It codes for CASTPRGTGLQETQYF.

This clonotype was seen only a few times. J is TRBJ2-7 and V is TRBV29-1; D is unclear. Germline assignment: CDR1 SQVTM and CDR2 ANQGSEA. The germline V and J ends were trimmed by 0 bases and 4 bases, with 13 bases remaining between them. The CDR3 contains 14 residues. The CDR3 sequence: CSVEDLSPPYEQYF. The DNA of the CDR3 is TGCAGCGTTGAAGATCTAAGTCCTCCGTACGAGCAGTACTTC.

The sample holds many counts of this clonotype. The chain employs TRBV6-5 and TRBJ1-4; 7 positions match TRBD1. Unmatched junction bases numbered 0, after V lost 6 bases and J lost 5 bases. This CDR3 region has 12 residues. Germline CDR1 MNHEY, CDR2 SVGAGI. The CDR3, as DNA: TGTGCCAGCAGGACAGGGAATGAAAAACTGTTTTTT. Residues: CASRTGNEKLFF.

The chain has TRBV4-1 and TRBJ2-1; 7 nucleotides agree with TRBD2. The J segment lost 2 bases and the V segment lost 0 bases, leaving 10 bases of the junction unmatched. From germline, CDR1 is MGHRA and CDR2 YSYEKL. The CDR3 is 18 amino acids. The CDR3 protein is CASSQDKLAPRTYNEQFF. The CDR3 region has the DNA TGCGCCAGCAGCCAAGATAAACTAGCGCCCCGCACCTACAATGAGCAGTTCTTC.

This clonotype was detected only a few times. The chain couples TRBV30 to TRBJ2-1, with TRBD1 identical over 11 bases. This CDR3 is built from 13 residues. J lost 7 bases, V lost 4 bases, and 3 bases had no gene match. CDR1 is GTSNPN, CDR2 SVGIG, per germline (reference sequence). This CDR3 is CAWTGTGGNEQFF. As DNA, the CDR3 is TGTGCCTGGACCGGGACAGGGGGGAATGAGCAGTTCTTC.

This clonotype was seen a handful of times. The rearrangement joins TRBV7-3 to TRBJ2-3; D may be TRBD2 (6 bases). Germline V gene lookup returns CDR1 SGHTA and CDR2 FQGTGA. V dropped 5 bases and J dropped 4 bases, with 16 bases sitting between them. This CDR3 comprises 15 residues. The chain's CDR3 is CASSPPWGTPDTQYF. The CDR3, as DNA: TGTGCCAGCAGCCCTCCATGGGGGACTCCAGATACGCAGTATTTT.

The J gene is TRBJ1-6, the V gene TRBV19; weak D call: TRBD1 (6 bases). Trimming pared 8 bases from V and 7 bases from J, leaving 15 bases between. The germline CDR1 and CDR2 sequences are LNHDA and SQIVND (reference sequence). The CDR3 loop spans 14 amino acids. CDR3 DNA sequence: TGTGCCAGTCAAACAGGGTTCGGGAATTCACCCCTCCACTTT. It specifies CASQTGFGNSPLHF.

The genes are TRBV3-1 and TRBJ1-1; D is undetermined. The germline V and J ends were trimmed by 7 bases and 1 base, with 16 bases remaining between them. The CDR3 contains 15 residues. From germline, CDR1 is LGHDT and CDR2 YNNKEL (reference sequence). CDR3 in DNA: TGTGCCAGCACCCCCGTAGTAGGTGGGAACACTGAAGCTTTCTTT. Protein product: CASTPVVGGNTEAFF.

V is TRBV15 and J is TRBJ2-5, with D hard to call. This CDR3 spans 18 amino acids. Between the trimmed V and J ends, which lost 0 bases and 4 bases, there was a span of 21 bases. CDR1 is LNHNV and CDR2 is YYDKDF in the germline V gene (reference sequence). CDR3 protein: CATSRDRQIASPLETQYF. CDR3 coding DNA: TGTGCCACCAGCAGAGACAGACAAATTGCGTCCCCTTTAGAGACCCAGTACTTC. The whole variable domain, remainder taken from reference TRBV15 and TRBJ2-5, is DAMVIQNPRYQVTQFGKPVTLSCSQTLNHNVMYWYQQKSSQAPKLLFHYYDKDFNNEADTPDNFQSRRPNTSFCFLDIRSPGLGDTAMYLCATSRDRQIASPLETQYFGPGTRLLVL.

This clonotype was seen a handful of times. This chain uses TRBV6-5 with TRBJ2-2; D remains unclear. CDR3 size: 15 residues. CDR1 and CDR2 (germline): MNHEY, SVGAGI. Trimming removed 8 bases at V and 4 bases at J, with 17 bases between. The CDR3 region is CASRPGPIFTGELFF. CDR3 nucleotides: TGTGCCAGCCGGCCGGGTCCAATATTCACCGGGGAGCTGTTTTTT.